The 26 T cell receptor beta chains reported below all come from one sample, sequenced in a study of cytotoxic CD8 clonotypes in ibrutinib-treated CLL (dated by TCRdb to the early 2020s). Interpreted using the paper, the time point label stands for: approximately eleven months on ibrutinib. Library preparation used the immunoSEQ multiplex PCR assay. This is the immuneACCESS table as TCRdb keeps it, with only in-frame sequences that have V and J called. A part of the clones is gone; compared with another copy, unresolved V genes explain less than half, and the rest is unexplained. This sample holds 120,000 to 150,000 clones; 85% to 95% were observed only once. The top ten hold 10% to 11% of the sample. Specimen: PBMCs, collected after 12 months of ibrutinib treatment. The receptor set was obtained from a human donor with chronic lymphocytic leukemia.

DNA for the CDR3: TGTGCCAGAAGCACTGGGACTAGCGGACCTCTCTACGAGCAGTACTTC. Amino acid sequence: CARSTGTSGPLYEQYF. This sequence joins TRBV5-3 and TRBJ2-7; TRBD2 matches at 11 bases. TRBV5-3 is flagged as an ORF with uncertain function. The CDR3 contains 16 residues. V shed 4 bases and J 3 bases; nucleotides not matched to a gene: 9.

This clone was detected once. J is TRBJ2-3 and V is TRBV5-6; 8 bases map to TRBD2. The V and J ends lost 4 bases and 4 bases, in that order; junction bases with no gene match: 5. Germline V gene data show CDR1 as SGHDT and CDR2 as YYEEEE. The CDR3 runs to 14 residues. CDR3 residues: CASSPGLESDTQYF. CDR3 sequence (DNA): TGTGCCAGCAGCCCGGGACTAGAGTCAGATACGCAGTATTTT.

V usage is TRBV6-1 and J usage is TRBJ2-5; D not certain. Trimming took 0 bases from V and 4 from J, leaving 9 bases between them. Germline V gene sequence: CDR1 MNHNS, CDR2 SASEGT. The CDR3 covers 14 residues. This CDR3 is CASSEAGRGETQYF. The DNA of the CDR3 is TGTGCCAGCAGTGAAGCAGGCCGAGGAGAGACCCAGTACTTC.

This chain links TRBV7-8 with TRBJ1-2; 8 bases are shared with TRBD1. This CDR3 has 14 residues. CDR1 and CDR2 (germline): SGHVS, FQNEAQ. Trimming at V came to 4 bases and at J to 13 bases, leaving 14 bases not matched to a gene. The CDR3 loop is CASSWTGTPSLCTF. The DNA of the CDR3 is TGTGCCAGCAGCTGGACAGGGACCCCGAGTCTTTGCACCTTC.

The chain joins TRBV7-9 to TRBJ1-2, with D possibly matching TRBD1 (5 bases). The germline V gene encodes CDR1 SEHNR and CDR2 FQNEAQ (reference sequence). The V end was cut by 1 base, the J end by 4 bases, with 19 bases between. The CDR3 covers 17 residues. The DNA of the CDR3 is TGTGCCAGCAGCTTAGTTCTCGGTCAGGGAGGCGGCTATGGCTACACCTTC. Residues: CASSLVLGQGGGYGYTF.

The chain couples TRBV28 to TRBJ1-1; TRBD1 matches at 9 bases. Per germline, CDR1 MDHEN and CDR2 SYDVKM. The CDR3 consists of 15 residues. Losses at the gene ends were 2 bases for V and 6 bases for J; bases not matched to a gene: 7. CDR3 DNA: TGTGCCAGCAGTTTAGGTTCGGGACAGGGCCCTGAAGCTTTCTTT. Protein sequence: CASSLGSGQGPEAFF. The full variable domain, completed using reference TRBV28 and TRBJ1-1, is DVKVTQSSRYLVKRTGEKVFLECVQDMDHENMFWYRQDPGLGLRLIYFSYDVKMKEKGDIPEGYSVSREKKERFSLILESASTNQTSMYLCASSLGSGQGPEAFFGQGTRLTVV.

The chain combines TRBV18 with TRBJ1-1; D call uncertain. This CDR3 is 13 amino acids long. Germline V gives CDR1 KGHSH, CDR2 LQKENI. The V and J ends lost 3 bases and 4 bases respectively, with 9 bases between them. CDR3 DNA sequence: TGTGCCAGCTCACCGAAAAGAGGCACTGAAGCTTTCTTT. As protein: CASSPKRGTEAFF.

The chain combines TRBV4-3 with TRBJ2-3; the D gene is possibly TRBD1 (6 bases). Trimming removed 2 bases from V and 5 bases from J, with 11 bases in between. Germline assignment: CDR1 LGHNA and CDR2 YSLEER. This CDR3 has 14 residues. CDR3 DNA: TGCGCCAGCAGCCAACGACAGGATGGAGATACGCAGTATTTT. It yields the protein CASSQRQDGDTQYF.

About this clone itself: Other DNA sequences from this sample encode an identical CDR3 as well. This CDR3 is CASSLRGGYEQYF. In DNA form, the CDR3 reads TGTGCCAGCAGTTTGAGGGGAGGTTACGAGCAGTACTTC. This chain joins TRBV27 and TRBJ2-7; weak D call: TRBD2 (6 bases). The CDR3 covers 13 residues. From germline, CDR1 is MNHEY and CDR2 SMNVEV (reference sequence). V lost 3 bases and J 4 bases, leaving 10 bases between the germline ends.

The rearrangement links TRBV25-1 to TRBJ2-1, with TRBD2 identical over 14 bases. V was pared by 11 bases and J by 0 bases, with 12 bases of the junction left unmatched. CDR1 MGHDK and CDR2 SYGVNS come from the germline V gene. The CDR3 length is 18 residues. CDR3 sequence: CASLGTSGRLNSYNEQFF. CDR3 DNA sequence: TGTGCCTCCTTGGGGACTAGCGGGAGATTGAACTCCTACAATGAGCAGTTCTTC.

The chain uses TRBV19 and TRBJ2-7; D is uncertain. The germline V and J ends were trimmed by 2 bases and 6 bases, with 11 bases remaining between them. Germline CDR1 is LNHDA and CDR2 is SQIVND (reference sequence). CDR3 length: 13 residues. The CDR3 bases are TGTGCCAGTAGTATAAGGCTTAGTAGCGAGCAGTACTTC. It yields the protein CASSIRLSSEQYF.

CDR3 sequence: CASTHRDLTEAFF. The CDR3 region has the DNA TGTGCCAGTACCCACAGGGATTTGACTGAAGCTTTCTTT. The gene calls are TRBV19 and TRBJ1-1, with D maybe TRBD1 (6 bases). The V gene lost 7 bases and the J gene lost 5 bases, with 14 bases spanning the gap. Germline V gene data show CDR1 as LNHDA and CDR2 as SQIVND (reference sequence). The CDR3 is made up of 13 amino acids. Variable domain in full (rest from reference TRBV19 and TRBJ1-1): DGGITQSPKYLFRKEGQNVTLSCEQNLNHDAMYWYRQDPGQGLRLIYYSQIVNDFQKGDIAEGYSVSREKKESFPLTVTSAQKNPTAFYLCASTHRDLTEAFFGQGTRLTVV.

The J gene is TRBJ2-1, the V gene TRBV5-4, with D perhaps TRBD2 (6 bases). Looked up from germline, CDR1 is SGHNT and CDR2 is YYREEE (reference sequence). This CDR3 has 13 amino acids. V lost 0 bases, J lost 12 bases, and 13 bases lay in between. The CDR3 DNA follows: TGTGCCAGCAGCTTGGAGGAGGGGTATCGGCAGTTCTTC. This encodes CASSLEEGYRQFF.

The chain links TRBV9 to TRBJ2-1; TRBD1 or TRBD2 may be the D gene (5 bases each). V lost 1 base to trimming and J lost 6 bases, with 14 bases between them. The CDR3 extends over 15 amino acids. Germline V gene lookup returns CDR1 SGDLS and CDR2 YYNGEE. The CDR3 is CASSVSVGTPNEQFF. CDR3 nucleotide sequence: TGTGCCAGCAGCGTATCGGTTGGGACGCCCAATGAGCAGTTCTTC.

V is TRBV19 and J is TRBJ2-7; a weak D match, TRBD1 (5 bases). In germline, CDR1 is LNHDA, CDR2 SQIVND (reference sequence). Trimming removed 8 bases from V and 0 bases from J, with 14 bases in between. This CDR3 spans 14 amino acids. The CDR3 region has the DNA TGTGCCAGTGCTGACAGACGAAGCTCCTACGAGCAGTACTTC. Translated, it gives CASADRRSSYEQYF.

CDR3 DNA: TGTGCCAGCAGCTTATCTTCCAGGGAAGATGGCTACACCTTC. It translates to CASSLSSREDGYTF. The chain employs TRBV7-3 and TRBJ1-2; TRBD1 is a possible D gene (5 bases). Germline V gives CDR1 SGHTA, CDR2 FQGTGA. V gave up 2 bases and J gave up 6 bases, with 13 bases separating them. The CDR3 has 14 residues.

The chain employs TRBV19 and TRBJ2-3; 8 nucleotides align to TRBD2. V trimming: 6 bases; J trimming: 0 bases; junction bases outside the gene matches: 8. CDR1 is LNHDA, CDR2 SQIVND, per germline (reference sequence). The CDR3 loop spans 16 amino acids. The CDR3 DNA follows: TGTGCCAGTAGCCTCTTAGCGGGGACTAGCACAGATACGCAGTATTTT. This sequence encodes CASSLLAGTSTDTQYF. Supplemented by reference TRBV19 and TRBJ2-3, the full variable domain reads DGGITQSPKYLFRKEGQNVTLSCEQNLNHDAMYWYRQDPGQGLRLIYYSQIVNDFQKGDIAEGYSVSREKKESFPLTVTSAQKNPTAFYLCASSLLAGTSTDTQYFGPGTRLTVL.

DNA of the CDR3: TGTGCCAGTAACTATGGGGCCGGAAGAACAGGCTCCTACAATGAGCAGTTCTTC. It codes for CASNYGAGRTGSYNEQFF. The J gene is TRBJ2-1, the V gene TRBV7-9; possible D gene TRBD1, 5 bases. With 9 bases removed from V and 0 bases from J, the gap between germline ends came to 24 bases. Per the germline V gene, CDR1 is SEHNR and CDR2 is FQNEAQ (reference sequence). The CDR3 sequence is 18 residues long.

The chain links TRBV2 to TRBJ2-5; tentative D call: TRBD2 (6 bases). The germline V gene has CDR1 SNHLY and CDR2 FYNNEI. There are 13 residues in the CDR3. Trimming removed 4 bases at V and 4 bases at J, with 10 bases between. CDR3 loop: CASSVPGVETQYF. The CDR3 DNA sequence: TGTGCCAGCAGTGTGCCGGGAGTAGAGACCCAGTACTTC.

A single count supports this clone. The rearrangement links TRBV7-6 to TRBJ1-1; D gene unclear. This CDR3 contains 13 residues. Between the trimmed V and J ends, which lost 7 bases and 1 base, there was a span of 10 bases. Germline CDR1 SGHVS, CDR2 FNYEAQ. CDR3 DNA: TGTGCCAGCACCTCCCCAGGGAACACTGAAGCTTTCTTT. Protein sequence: CASTSPGNTEAFF.

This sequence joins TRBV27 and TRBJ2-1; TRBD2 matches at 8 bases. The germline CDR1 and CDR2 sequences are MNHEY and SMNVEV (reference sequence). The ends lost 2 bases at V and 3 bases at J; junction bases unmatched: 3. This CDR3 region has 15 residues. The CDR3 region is CASSLSGRGYNEQFF. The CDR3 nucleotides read TGTGCCAGCAGTTTAAGCGGGAGAGGCTACAATGAGCAGTTCTTC.

The CDR3 protein is CASSEYGLSYEQYF. The CDR3 coding sequence is TGCGCCAGCAGTGAATATGGGCTATCCTACGAGCAGTACTTC. This chain joins TRBV10-1 and TRBJ2-7; no definite D call. CDR1 and CDR2 from the germline V gene are WNHNN and SYGVQD (reference sequence). Trimming took 3 bases from V and 1 from J, leaving 10 bases between them. This CDR3 is 14 amino acids long.

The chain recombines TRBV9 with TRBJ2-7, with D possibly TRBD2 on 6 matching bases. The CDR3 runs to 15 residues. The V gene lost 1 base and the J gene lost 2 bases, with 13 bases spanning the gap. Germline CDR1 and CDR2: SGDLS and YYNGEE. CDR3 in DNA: TGTGCCAGCAGCGTATCGGAGGGAATCCCCTACGAGCAGTACTTC. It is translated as CASSVSEGIPYEQYF. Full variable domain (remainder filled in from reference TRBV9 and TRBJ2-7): DSGVTQTPKHLITATGQRVTLRCSPRSGDLSVYWYQQSLDQGLQFLIQYYNGEERAKGNILERFSAQQFPDLHSELNLSSLELGDSALYFCASSVSEGIPYEQYFGPGTRLTVT.

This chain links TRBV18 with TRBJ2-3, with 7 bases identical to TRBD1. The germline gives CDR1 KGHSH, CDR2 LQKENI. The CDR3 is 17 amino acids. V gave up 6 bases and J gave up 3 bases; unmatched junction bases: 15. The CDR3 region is CASSTQQGFLSTDTQYF. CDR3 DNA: TGTGCCAGCTCCACCCAACAGGGGTTTTTGAGTACAGATACGCAGTATTTT.

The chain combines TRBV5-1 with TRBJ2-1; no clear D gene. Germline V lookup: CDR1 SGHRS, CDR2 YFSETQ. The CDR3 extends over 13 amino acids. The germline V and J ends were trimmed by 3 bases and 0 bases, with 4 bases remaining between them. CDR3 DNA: TGCGCCAGCAGCTCGAGCTCCTACAATGAGCAGTTCTTC. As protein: CASSSSSYNEQFF.

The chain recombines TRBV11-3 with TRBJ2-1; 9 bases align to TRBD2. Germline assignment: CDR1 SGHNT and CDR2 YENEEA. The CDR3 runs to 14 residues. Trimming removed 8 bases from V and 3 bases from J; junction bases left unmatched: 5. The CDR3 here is CASGKAGGYNEQFF. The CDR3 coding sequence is TGTGCCAGCGGGAAAGCGGGGGGCTACAATGAGCAGTTCTTC.